Presented here are 12 T cell receptor beta chains from one specimen sequenced in a study of neurological immune-mediated disorders. MiXCR, run by TCRdb on the 5' RACE reads, gives a single entry per CDR3 protein. The sample includes tens of thousands of distinct CDR3 sequences, about 9.4% of them seen just once. This sample's time point: longitudinal time-point 1 (baseline). Specimen: PBMCs. These receptors were taken from a young man in good health.

This clonotype was seen ten or more times. The chain joins TRBV27 to TRBJ2-2; 8 nucleotides line up with TRBD2. V lost 9 bases, J lost 8 bases, and 17 bases stayed unmatched. Germline V gives CDR1 MNHEY, CDR2 SMNVEV (reference sequence). The CDR3 runs 16 residues. CDR3: CASRPLGLVRKGELFF. The CDR3 DNA reads TGTGCCAGTCGGCCCTTGGGACTAGTCAGGAAAGGGGAGCTGTTTTTT.

The chain employs TRBV6-1 and TRBJ2-5; D is possibly TRBD2 (5 bases). CDR1 is MNHNS, CDR2 SASEGT, per germline. The CDR3 is 10 residues long. Between the trimmed V and J ends, which lost 6 bases and 7 bases, there was a span of 6 bases. The CDR3 loop is CASSEGTQYF. The CDR3 region has the DNA TGTGCCAGCAGCGAGGGGACCCAGTACTTC.

This clonotype was recorded a few times. The chain has TRBV28 and TRBJ2-3; D gene unclear. CDR3 length: 16 residues. Germline CDR1 MDHEN, CDR2 SYDVKM. Trimming removed 4 bases at V and 1 base at J, with 15 bases between. The CDR3 sequence is CASSSPPGKGTDTQYF. The CDR3 DNA is TGTGCCAGCAGTTCCCCCCCCGGCAAAGGCACAGATACGCAGTATTTT.

In this sample, this clonotype turned up many times. This chain uses TRBV7-9 with TRBJ2-7; D possibly matches TRBD1 or TRBD2 (5 bases each). Germline CDR1 is SEHNR and CDR2 is FQNEAQ (reference sequence). V was cut by 5 bases and J by 0 bases, with 17 bases left in between. This CDR3 has 16 residues. The CDR3 DNA reads as TGTGCCAGCAGCCCTACCCTGCCAGGGACCTCCTACGAGCAGTACTTC. Amino acid sequence: CASSPTLPGTSYEQYF.

The sample holds many counts of this clonotype. J is TRBJ2-7 and V is TRBV5-1; the D is unclear. The CDR3 is 16 residues long. Germline assignment: CDR1 SGHRS and CDR2 YFSETQ. The germline V and J ends were trimmed by 4 bases and 2 bases, with 19 bases remaining between them. The CDR3 sequence is CASSPAPSRPPYEQYF. The CDR3 coding sequence is TGCGCCAGCAGCCCGGCCCCCTCACGGCCCCCCTACGAGCAGTACTTC.

This clonotype appeared many times. This chain connects TRBV29-1 to TRBJ2-7; a possible D gene is TRBD1 (6 bases). The V end lost 7 bases, the J end lost 1 base, and 14 bases lay between the germline ends. This CDR3 spans 13 amino acids. Germline loops: CDR1 SQVTM, CDR2 ANQGSEA. The CDR3 here is CSGSTGKSYEQYF. The CDR3 coding sequence is TGCAGCGGTTCGACAGGTAAATCCTACGAGCAGTACTTC.

This clonotype was recorded many times. The chain uses TRBV6-5 and TRBJ2-2; D unresolved. The CDR3 extends over 11 amino acids. Germline V CDR1 and CDR2: MNHEY, SVGAGI. Between the trimmed V and J ends, which lost 5 bases and 2 bases, there was a span of 0 bases. CDR3 amino acids: CASSNTGELFF. The CDR3 DNA is TGTGCCAGCAGTAACACCGGGGAGCTGTTTTTT.

This clonotype has ten or more counts. The chain joins TRBV10-3 to TRBJ1-3; D is possibly TRBD1 (5 bases). The germline CDR1 and CDR2 sequences are ENHRY and SYGVKD. The CDR3 totals 11 residues. V lost 8 bases and J 7 bases, leaving 9 bases between the germline ends. DNA for the CDR3: TGTGCCATCCAGGGTAGCAACACCATATATTTT. Translation gives CAIQGSNTIYF.

This clonotype was found many times. This chain uses TRBV20-1 with TRBJ1-2, with D unresolved. Germline CDR1 and CDR2: DFQATT and SNEGSKA (reference sequence). The ends were cut back, 5 bases at V and 1 base at J, with 8 bases in the middle. CDR3 length equals 12 residues. The CDR3 DNA sequence: TGCAGTGCTCGAGTATATAACTATGGCTACACCTTC. It codes for CSARVYNYGYTF.

There are many counts of this clonotype. The chain recombines TRBV7-6 with TRBJ2-1; 11 nucleotides match TRBD2. CDR1 and CDR2 (germline): SGHVS, FNYEAQ. This CDR3 spans 15 amino acids. V trimming: 4 bases; J trimming: 3 bases; junction bases outside the gene matches: 2. CDR3 loop: CASSSTSGNYNEQFF. The CDR3 coding sequence is TGTGCCAGCAGCTCGACTAGCGGGAACTACAATGAGCAGTTCTTC.

Many counts were recorded for this clonotype. This chain joins TRBV3-1 and TRBJ2-6, with 12 nucleotides matching TRBD1. The J segment lost 5 bases and the V segment lost 4 bases, leaving 6 bases of the junction unmatched. CDR3 length equals 17 residues. Germline CDR1 reads LGHDT; CDR2 reads YNNKEL (reference sequence). This CDR3 is CASSPRDRGRWANVLTF. CDR3 nucleotides: TGTGCCAGCAGCCCCCGGGACAGGGGGCGCTGGGCCAACGTCCTGACTTTC.

This clonotype was recorded a few times. The chain combines TRBV20-1 with TRBJ1-1; D is possibly TRBD1 (6 bases). Germline V gene data show CDR1 as DFQATT and CDR2 as SNEGSKA (reference sequence). V was cut by 7 bases and J by 6 bases, with 15 bases left in between. This CDR3 contains 12 residues. CDR3 nucleotide sequence: TGCAGTGTTCGGGGGCAGCTCGCTGAAGCTTTCTTT. It encodes CSVRGQLAEAFF.